Below, one TCR beta chain is given with its context. Via MiXCR, TCRdb re-called the RT-PCR reads, giving one row per CDR3 protein. The data contain almost 700,000 distinct CDR3 sequences, more than 13% of them singletons. The CDR3 consists of 16 residues. Losses at the gene ends were 0 bases for V and 2 bases for J; bases not matched to a gene: 4. The V gene's germline CDR1 is SGHRS and CDR2 YFSETQ. The sample was memory CD4+ T cells from blood. The TCR originated in a female donor in good health, serving as a healthy control. The V gene is TRBV5-1, the J gene TRBJ2-3; 9 bases align to TRBD1. In DNA, the CDR3 is TGCGCCAGCAGCTTGGGGACAGGGGATTTCACAGATACGCAGTATTTT. It encodes CASSLGTGDFTDTQYF.